This TCR beta chain originates from a study of blood T cell repertoires in COVID-19. Sequencing used immunoSEQ multiplex PCR; TCRdb keeps in-frame clones, though not all of them. The data contain fewer than 250,000 clones, 85% to 90% of them singletons. This CDR3 comprises 11 residues. V lost 4 bases and J 10 bases, leaving 8 bases between the germline ends. CDR1 and CDR2 (germline): MNHEY, SVGEGT. The chain carries TRBV6-2 or TRBV6-3 and TRBJ2-1; D perhaps matches TRBD2 (5 bases). Sequenced input: peripheral blood. This TCR was recovered from a woman aged 45-65 years with acute or convalescent COVID-19. The CDR3 loop reads CASSLQREQFF. The CDR3 nucleotides read TGTGCCAGCAGTTTGCAGCGGGAGCAGTTCTTC.